A selection of T cell receptor beta chains follows, all from one sample in a study of OX40 agonist ivuxolimab in advanced cancers. Sequenced by immunoSEQ multiplex PCR; TCRdb stores in-frame clones only, minus some. The sample carries 72,000 or so clones, 88% recorded once. The specimen comprised CD4+ or CD8+ T cells sorted from blood, sampled in a trial of the OX40 agonist ivuxolimab. These receptors were obtained from an adult with an advanced solid tumor such as melanoma, head and neck, liver or kidney cancer. The CDR3 runs from the conserved cysteine through the conserved F or W. D genes are given only for firm matches. Expanded clones are given a class, and other clones once, few, many or no size at all.

j_call: TRBJ1-1
v_call: TRBV19
clone_size: NA
d_call: NA
cdr3_aa: CASSIVPTQNTEAFF
cdr3_nt: TGTGCCAGTAGTATAGTCCCGACCCAGAACACTGAAGCTTTCTTT

j_call: TRBJ1-6
v_call: TRBV2
clone_size: few
d_call: NA
cdr3_aa: CASIRQDNNSPLHF
cdr3_nt: TGTGCCAGCATTAGACAGGACAATAATTCACCCCTCCACTTT

j_call: TRBJ2-3
v_call: TRBV27
clone_size: NA
d_call: NA
cdr3_aa: CASSLNQKPSTDTQYF
cdr3_nt: TGTGCCAGCAGTTTAAATCAGAAACCTAGCACAGATACGCAGTATTTT

j_call: TRBJ1-4
v_call: TRBV19
clone_size: NA
d_call: TRBD1
cdr3_aa: CASSIADRPTNEKLFF
cdr3_nt: TGTGCCAGTAGTATCGCGGACAGGCCAACTAATGAAAAACTGTTTTTT

j_call: TRBJ2-2
v_call: TRBV7-3
clone_size: few
d_call: TRBD2
cdr3_aa: CASSLLAGVNTGELFF
cdr3_nt: TGTGCCAGCAGCTTACTAGCGGGGGTGAACACCGGGGAGCTGTTTTTT

j_call: TRBJ1-1
v_call: TRBV18
clone_size: NA
d_call: NA
cdr3_aa: CASSPRFLHEAFF
cdr3_nt: TGTGCCAGCTCACCACGGTTCCTTCATGAAGCTTTCTTT

j_call: TRBJ2-3
v_call: TRBV18
clone_size: NA
d_call: NA
cdr3_aa: CASSPSSTDTQYF
cdr3_nt: TGTGCCAGCTCTCCGTCTAGCACAGATACGCAGTATTTT

j_call: TRBJ2-7
v_call: TRBV28
clone_size: NA
d_call: NA
cdr3_aa: CASSPWVGTAYEQYF
cdr3_nt: TGTGCCAGCAGTCCGTGGGTGGGTACGGCCTACGAGCAGTACTTC

j_call: TRBJ1-1
v_call: TRBV27
clone_size: NA
d_call: TRBD1
cdr3_aa: CASREGALKGKREAFF
cdr3_nt: TGTGCCAGCAGGGAGGGGGCGCTAAAGGGGAAACGGGAAGCTTTCTTT

j_call: TRBJ2-7
v_call: TRBV10-3
clone_size: NA
d_call: TRBD2
cdr3_aa: CAISSGRSSYEQYF
cdr3_nt: TGTGCCATCAGTAGCGGGAGGAGCTCCTACGAGCAGTACTTC

j_call: TRBJ1-4
v_call: TRBV6-1
clone_size: NA
d_call: NA
cdr3_aa: CASSVTGTISEKLFF
cdr3_nt: TGTGCCAGCAGTGTAACCGGGACGATAAGTGAAAAACTGTTTTTT

j_call: TRBJ2-2
v_call: TRBV28
clone_size: NA
d_call: NA
cdr3_aa: CASSGDGGKGELFF
cdr3_nt: TGTGCCAGCAGCGGGGACGGCGGTAAAGGGGAGCTGTTTTTT

j_call: TRBJ2-3
v_call: TRBV18
clone_size: NA
d_call: NA
cdr3_aa: CASSPRATTDTQYF
cdr3_nt: TGTGCCAGCTCACCACGGGCCACGACAGATACGCAGTATTTT

j_call: TRBJ2-1
v_call: TRBV19
clone_size: few
d_call: TRBD1
cdr3_aa: CASSSVWTGINEQFF
cdr3_nt: TGTGCCAGTAGTTCCGTCTGGACAGGGATCAATGAGCAGTTCTTC

j_call: TRBJ1-3
v_call: TRBV11-3
clone_size: NA
d_call: NA
cdr3_aa: CASSSGAAGNTIYF
cdr3_nt: TGTGCCAGCAGCTCAGGGGCAGCTGGAAACACCATATATTTT

j_call: TRBJ2-5
v_call: TRBV27
clone_size: once
d_call: NA
cdr3_aa: CASSLTARTFRQETQYF
cdr3_nt: TGTGCCAGCAGTCTGACAGCTAGGACTTTTAGACAAGAGACCCAGTACTTC

j_call: TRBJ2-1
v_call: TRBV6-5
clone_size: NA
d_call: TRBD2
cdr3_aa: CASSYTRGEGTEQFF
cdr3_nt: TGTGCCAGCAGTTATACCCGGGGGGAGGGGACTGAGCAGTTCTTC

j_call: TRBJ1-2
v_call: TRBV5-1
clone_size: NA
d_call: TRBD1
cdr3_aa: CASSLGGTYTF
cdr3_nt: TGCGCCAGCAGCTTAGGGGGCACATACACCTTC

j_call: TRBJ2-2
v_call: TRBV7-9
clone_size: NA
d_call: NA
cdr3_aa: CASSEYRKNTGELFF
cdr3_nt: TGTGCCAGCAGCGAGTACCGGAAGAACACCGGGGAGCTGTTTTTT

j_call: TRBJ2-5
v_call: TRBV9
clone_size: NA
d_call: TRBD2
cdr3_aa: CASSVSVAGAQETQYF
cdr3_nt: TGTGCCAGCAGCGTAAGCGTAGCGGGAGCGCAAGAGACCCAGTACTTC

j_call: TRBJ2-1
v_call: TRBV7-9
clone_size: NA
d_call: NA
cdr3_aa: CASSRPSYNEQFF
cdr3_nt: TGTGCCAGCAGTAGACCCTCCTACAATGAGCAGTTCTTC

j_call: TRBJ1-6
v_call: TRBV9
clone_size: NA
d_call: NA
cdr3_aa: CASSAYRTNSPLHF
cdr3_nt: TGTGCCAGCAGCGCCTACAGGACAAATTCACCCCTCCACTTT

j_call: TRBJ2-4
v_call: TRBV7-9
clone_size: NA
d_call: NA
cdr3_aa: CASSSYGGGIQYF
cdr3_nt: TGTGCCAGCAGCTCCTATGGGGGAGGCATTCAGTACTTC

j_call: TRBJ2-2
v_call: TRBV2
clone_size: few
d_call: TRBD1
cdr3_aa: CASSGGDRGGGELFF
cdr3_nt: TGTGCCAGCAGTGGGGGCGACAGGGGTGGCGGGGAGCTGTTTTTT

j_call: TRBJ1-6
v_call: TRBV18
clone_size: NA
d_call: NA
cdr3_aa: CASSPSGRNSPLHF
cdr3_nt: TGTGCCAGCTCACCTTCCGGTAGGAATTCACCCCTCCACTTT

j_call: TRBJ1-5
v_call: TRBV7-8
clone_size: few
d_call: NA
cdr3_aa: CASSLGRGNQPQHF
cdr3_nt: TGTGCCAGCAGCTTAGGCAGGGGAAATCAGCCCCAGCATTTT

j_call: TRBJ2-7
v_call: TRBV23-1
clone_size: NA
d_call: TRBD1
cdr3_aa: CASSQGAGTGLDEQYF
cdr3_nt: TGCGCCAGCAGTCAAGGGGCCGGGACAGGGTTGGACGAGCAGTACTTC

j_call: TRBJ2-5
v_call: TRBV9
clone_size: NA
d_call: TRBD2
cdr3_aa: CASSVGAGGRPETQYF
cdr3_nt: TGTGCCAGCAGCGTAGGGGCGGGGGGCCGTCCAGAGACCCAGTACTTC

j_call: TRBJ1-1
v_call: TRBV5-1
clone_size: once
d_call: NA
cdr3_aa: CASSGEPNTEAFF
cdr3_nt: TGCGCCAGCAGCGGGGAACCGAACACTGAAGCTTTCTTT

j_call: TRBJ2-1
v_call: TRBV18
clone_size: once
d_call: TRBD2
cdr3_aa: CASSLPGLAGEQFF
cdr3_nt: TGTGCCAGCTCACTTCCTGGACTAGCGGGTGAGCAGTTCTTC

j_call: TRBJ2-2
v_call: TRBV2
clone_size: NA
d_call: NA
cdr3_aa: CASRRADTGELFF
cdr3_nt: TGTGCCAGCAGGAGGGCCGACACCGGGGAGCTGTTTTTT

j_call: TRBJ1-2
v_call: TRBV6-5
clone_size: NA
d_call: NA
cdr3_aa: CASSPPEGSAGYTF
cdr3_nt: TGTGCCAGCAGCCCCCCTGAGGGTTCGGCTGGCTACACCTTC

j_call: TRBJ2-2
v_call: TRBV27
clone_size: once
d_call: TRBD2
cdr3_aa: CASSQLAGGGVTGELFF
cdr3_nt: TGTGCCAGCAGTCAACTAGCGGGAGGGGGGGTCACCGGGGAGCTGTTTTTT

j_call: TRBJ2-3
v_call: TRBV5-4
clone_size: NA
d_call: TRBD2
cdr3_aa: CASSLERGPADTQYF
cdr3_nt: TGTGCCAGCAGCTTGGAGCGGGGGCCGGCAGATACGCAGTATTTT

j_call: TRBJ1-4
v_call: TRBV7-2
clone_size: NA
d_call: NA
cdr3_aa: CASSVGVEKLFF
cdr3_nt: TGTGCCAGCAGCGTAGGAGTTGAAAAACTGTTTTTT

j_call: TRBJ2-3
v_call: TRBV7-2
clone_size: NA
d_call: TRBD1
cdr3_aa: CASSATGGADTQYF
cdr3_nt: TGTGCCAGCAGCGCCACAGGGGGCGCAGATACGCAGTATTTT

j_call: TRBJ2-3
v_call: TRBV28
clone_size: NA
d_call: TRBD2
cdr3_aa: CASSWAGGPDTQYF
cdr3_nt: TGTGCCAGCAGCTGGGCGGGGGGACCAGATACGCAGTATTTT

j_call: TRBJ2-1
v_call: TRBV5-1
clone_size: NA
d_call: NA
cdr3_aa: CASSLIPGISYNEQFF
cdr3_nt: TGCGCCAGCAGCTTGATTCCGGGGATTTCCTACAATGAGCAGTTCTTC

j_call: TRBJ1-5
v_call: TRBV10-3
clone_size: NA
d_call: NA
cdr3_aa: CAISESWTDSNQPQHF
cdr3_nt: TGTGCCATCAGTGAGTCCTGGACGGATAGCAATCAGCCCCAGCATTTT

j_call: TRBJ1-1
v_call: TRBV9
clone_size: once
d_call: NA
cdr3_aa: CASSPQEPRDTEAFF
cdr3_nt: TGTGCCAGCAGCCCTCAGGAACCGAGGGACACTGAAGCTTTCTTT

j_call: TRBJ1-1
v_call: TRBV7-2
clone_size: NA
d_call: NA
cdr3_aa: CASSLAPRGTEAFF
cdr3_nt: TGTGCCAGCAGCTTAGCCCCTCGGGGGACTGAAGCTTTCTTT

j_call: TRBJ2-3
v_call: TRBV5-4
clone_size: NA
d_call: NA
cdr3_aa: CASSNRGYGREDSTDTQYF
cdr3_nt: TGTGCCAGCAGCAACAGAGGGTATGGCAGAGAGGATAGCACAGATACGCAGTATTTT